This T cell receptor beta chain was captured in a study of blood T cell repertoires in COVID-19 (dated by TCRdb to about 2020). Turning to the overall study: ImmuneRACE Cohort 3 recovered participants were defined by two consecutive negative NP/OP PCR tests, healthcare professional clearance, or symptom resolution. A de-identified subject ID, COVID-19 status, age in years and sex were almost always included in the sample metadata. The repertoires were released in a freely available public database meant as a resource for research on the immune response to SARS-CoV-2. The material from the prospective study consisted of cDNA or gDNA derived from T cells, B-cell-depleted T cells, or PBMCs. Collaborator samples came from the United States, Italy and Spain and covered acute and convalescent phases of COVID-19. HLA class I and class II types, where available, came from metadata supplied by the sample provider rather than from assay-based typing. The samples were drawn from the first 160 participants of the ongoing ImmuneRACE study and from more than 1,000 subjects provided by 6 global collaborators. Subjects who had been exposed to COVID-19, were actively infected with it, or had recovered from it provided the deeply sampled blood TCRbeta repertoires that made up the dataset. Results the study describes overall, beyond this receptor: Clinical and demographic metadata were provided uncurated, with the amount varying by source and participant.

Enrolling through a virtual design, the prospective study's participants ranged in age from roughly 18 to 90 years and lived across approximately 25 United States geographic areas. Cohort assignment in the prospective study relied on participant-reported clinical history from a screening survey and a study questionnaire. Mobile phlebotomists in the prospective study collected whole blood, serum and a nasopharyngeal or oropharyngeal swab from every participant. Additional blood draws and questionnaires over a 2-month period could optionally be provided by prospective study participants. Prospective study blood samples were shipped either frozen or at room temperature before DNA extraction. V gives up 0 bases and J gives up 7 bases, and the segment between their germline ends measures 7 bases. The germline V gene yields SGHRS for CDR1 and YFSETQ for CDR2. Counted from cysteine to phenylalanine, this CDR3 has 12 amino acids. The sequence is cut down to CDR3 DNA, 36 bases in frame from base 1.

Of note for this clone: Its binding antigen is unknown. No base-level quality is on record; no much larger clone is a single base apart.

TCRbeta CDR3 regions were amplified from genomic DNA using the immunoSEQ Assay, a bias-controlled multiplex PCR. In the paper's pipeline: The number of nucleated cells in each sample was estimated from the amplification of reference gene primers within the assay. To quantify the absolute abundance of each unique TCRbeta CDR3 rearrangement, sequence reads were collapsed and filtered. Productive Simpson clonality was computed per sample as the square root of Simpson's diversity index over productive rearrangements. Entries here come from immuneACCESS through TCRdb and include only in-frame sequences with V and J called. Some clones fail to appear in such tables; in the studies checked, an unresolved V gene covers under half of the shortfall, and the cause of the remainder is unknown. V and J calls and clone size follow that table, whereas D and trimming were derived from the DNA. The sample includes roughly 230,000 clones, with roughly 84% observed a single time. Less than 8% of the sample is in the top ten clones.

Recombination joined TRBV5-1 with TRBJ1-1, with the identity of the D gene unclear. Sequenced input: PBMCs or T cells enriched from blood (not recorded which). The sequence derives from a man aged 25 to 40 in a cohort exposed to, infected with or recovered from COVID-19 (not recorded which). The CDR3 protein: CASSLAQDEAFF. The base sequence is TGCGCCAGCAGCTTGGCCCAGGATGAAGCTTTCTTT. The CDR3, completed at both ends by the reference TRBV5-1 and TRBJ1-1 genes, gives the full variable domain KAGVTQTPRYLIKTRGQQVTLSCSPISGHRSVSWYQQTPGQGLQFLFEYFSETQRNKGNFPGRFSGRQFSNSRSEMNVSTLELGDSALYLCASSLAQDEAFFGQGTRLTVV.